The 23 T cell receptor beta chains below come from one sample, sequenced in a study of T-cell reconstitution after alpha-beta-depleted transplantation in children. TCRbeta library preparation incorporated unique molecular identifiers. Each CDR3 protein gets one entry after TCRdb re-called the PCR reads with MiXCR. This table holds 750,000 to 950,000 distinct CDR3 sequences, under 20% found once. The specimen comprised PBMCs, mostly from graft donor cells, sampled 360 days after TCRalphabeta/CD19-depleted stem cell transplant. The receptors were sampled from a male patient younger than 18 who had a stem cell transplant for acute lymphoblastic leukemia, so the T cells may come from the graft donor.

A few counts support this clonotype. This rearrangement joins TRBV5-1 to TRBJ1-3; D possibly corresponds to TRBD1 (5 bases). This CDR3 has 15 amino acids. Germline CDR1 reads SGHRS; CDR2 reads YFSETQ. V lost 4 bases, J lost 0 bases, and 11 bases lay in between. The CDR3 DNA follows: TGCGCCAGCAGCCCGCAGGGCCGCTCTGGAAACACCATATATTTT. This sequence encodes CASSPQGRSGNTIYF.

This clonotype was picked up many times. V is TRBV5-1 and J is TRBJ2-2; TRBD1 agrees at 7 bases. Germline V gene data show CDR1 as SGHRS and CDR2 as YFSETQ. V dropped 5 bases and J dropped 1; count of bases not matched to a gene: 8. The CDR3 consists of 16 residues. For the CDR3, the DNA is TGCGCCAGCAGTTCTTACAGGGGCCTGAACACCGGGGAGCTGTTTTTT. Translated, it gives CASSSYRGLNTGELFF.

Only a few counts were recorded for this clonotype. The chain combines TRBV6-5 with TRBJ2-1; D remains ambiguous. CDR1 and CDR2 (germline): MNHEY, SVGAGI. The V end lost 2 bases, the J end lost 7 bases, and 15 bases lay between the germline ends. CDR3 length: 15 amino acids. The CDR3 DNA is TGTGCCAGCAGTTACGAATTGGGGAAGGATAATGAGCAGTTCTTC. It is translated as CASSYELGKDNEQFF.

There are a few counts of this clonotype. The chain carries TRBV5-1 and TRBJ2-5; no definite D call. This CDR3 contains 15 residues. The V and J ends lost 0 bases and 0 bases respectively, with 9 bases between them. The germline CDR1 and CDR2 sequences are SGHRS and YFSETQ. This CDR3 is CASSLGFKYQETQYF. The CDR3 DNA reads TGCGCCAGCAGCTTGGGTTTCAAGTACCAAGAGACCCAGTACTTC.

This clonotype was observed a handful of times. The rearrangement uses TRBV5-1 and TRBJ2-1; 9 bases are shared with TRBD2. The CDR3 totals 15 residues. Germline CDR1 reads SGHRS; CDR2 reads YFSETQ. V lost 1 base and J lost 8; bases outside the gene matches: 7. CDR3: CASSLIAGVRDEQFF. As DNA, the CDR3 is TGCGCCAGCAGCTTGATAGCGGGAGTAAGGGATGAGCAGTTCTTC.

J is TRBJ2-5 and V is TRBV7-9, with no clear D. Per the germline V gene, CDR1 is SEHNR and CDR2 is FQNEAQ (reference sequence). The CDR3 covers 14 residues. Trimming pared 5 bases from V and 4 bases from J, leaving 14 bases between. CDR3 sequence reads: CASSPLRFRETQYF. DNA of the CDR3: TGTGCCAGCAGCCCACTTAGATTCCGAGAGACCCAGTACTTC.

This clonotype appeared a few times. The rearrangement uses TRBV12-3 or TRBV12-4 and TRBJ2-7; 12 bases line up with TRBD2. The J segment lost 3 bases and the V segment lost 6 bases, leaving 9 bases of the junction unmatched. The CDR3 has 16 residues. CDR3 sequence reads: CASSPTRLAGDYEQYF. CDR3 nucleotides: TGTGCCAGCAGCCCGACTCGACTAGCGGGAGACTACGAGCAGTACTTC.

There are a few counts of this clonotype. The V gene is TRBV7-6, the J gene TRBJ2-2; D may correspond to TRBD1 or TRBD2 (6 bases each). Germline V CDR1 and CDR2: SGHVS, FNYEAQ. This CDR3 contains 17 residues. V lost 5 bases, J lost 4 bases, and 20 bases lay in between. The CDR3 nucleotides are TGTGCCAGCAGCCGTAAGGGGGGCCTAGCGCCCACCGGGGAGCTGTTTTTT. It specifies CASSRKGGLAPTGELFF.

This clonotype was counted a few times. V usage is TRBV5-1 and J usage is TRBJ2-5; 11 bases agree with TRBD2. V was clipped by 3 bases and J by 1 base; unmatched bases: 5. The CDR3 spans 16 residues. Germline V gene data show CDR1 as SGHRS and CDR2 as YFSETQ. The CDR3 loop reads CASSSRGLAVQETQYF. DNA for the CDR3: TGCGCCAGCAGCTCCCGGGGACTAGCGGTCCAAGAGACCCAGTACTTC.

This clonotype was found a few times. The chain couples TRBV20-1 to TRBJ1-1; TRBD1 is a possible D gene (6 bases). Trimming removed 0 bases at V and 0 bases at J, with 14 bases between. Germline V CDR1 and CDR2: DFQATT, SNEGSKA (reference sequence). This CDR3 comprises 16 residues. CDR3 loop: CSARDWGAGMNTEAFF. In DNA, the CDR3 is TGCAGTGCTAGAGATTGGGGGGCAGGAATGAACACTGAAGCTTTCTTT.

The V and J genes are TRBV24-1 and TRBJ2-1; 8 bases are a match to TRBD1. The CDR3 covers 16 residues. V lost 0 bases to trimming and J lost 4 bases; unmatched junction nucleotides: 4. Germline CDR1 and CDR2: KGHDR and SFDVKD. DNA of the CDR3: TGTGCCACCAGTGATTTGGGGGGACAGGAGTACAATGAGCAGTTCTTC. Translation gives CATSDLGGQEYNEQFF.

The chain couples TRBV7-3 to TRBJ2-1; D tentatively fits TRBD1 or TRBD2 (6 bases each). The CDR3 is 15 amino acids. Germline values: CDR1 SGHTA, CDR2 FQGTGA. The V gene lost 3 bases and the J gene lost 2 bases, with 11 bases spanning the gap. The CDR3 is CASSLRDKAYNEQFF. CDR3 nucleotide sequence: TGTGCCAGCAGCTTGCGGGACAAAGCCTACAATGAGCAGTTCTTC.

In this sample, this clonotype turned up a few times. The chain uses TRBV5-1 and TRBJ1-2, with 9 nucleotides matching TRBD1. The CDR3 is 14 amino acids. V was pared by 3 bases and J by 3 bases, with 3 bases of the junction left unmatched. The germline V gene has CDR1 SGHRS and CDR2 YFSETQ. The CDR3 here is CASSYTGGDYGYTF. CDR3 bases: TGCGCCAGCAGCTACACAGGGGGCGACTATGGCTACACCTTC.

This clonotype was recorded at least ten times. The V and J genes are TRBV29-1 and TRBJ2-2, with D hard to call. V gave up 4 bases and J gave up 4 bases, with 10 bases separating them. The CDR3 runs to 13 residues. The germline V gene has CDR1 SQVTM and CDR2 ANQGSEA. The CDR3 is CSVADGLTGELFF. CDR3 DNA: TGCAGCGTTGCTGACGGCCTCACCGGGGAGCTGTTTTTT.

The chain joins TRBV11-2 to TRBJ1-5; D is unclear. The germline CDR1 and CDR2 sequences are SGHAT and FQNNGV. This CDR3 has 17 amino acids. The V and J ends lost 0 bases and 0 bases respectively, with 12 bases between them. CDR3 in amino acids: CASSLDQGRHSNQPQHF. The CDR3 DNA follows: TGTGCCAGCAGCTTAGATCAAGGCAGGCATAGCAATCAGCCCCAGCATTTT.

This clonotype was recorded a few times. The chain couples TRBV4-1 to TRBJ2-7; TRBD1 matches at 7 bases. Trimming removed 1 base from V and 2 bases from J; junction bases left unmatched: 5. Germline loops: CDR1 MGHRA, CDR2 YSYEKL. This CDR3 has 15 amino acids. The DNA of the CDR3 is TGCGCCAGCAGCCAAGCAACAGGGGTGGCCTACGAGCAGTACTTC. Its protein is CASSQATGVAYEQYF.

This chain links TRBV12-3 or TRBV12-4 with TRBJ2-7; no clear D. The CDR3 sequence is 11 residues long. V gave up 0 bases and J gave up 9 bases, with 6 bases separating them. This CDR3 reads CASSLASVQYF. As DNA, the CDR3 is TGTGCCAGCAGTTTAGCGAGTGTGCAGTACTTC.

The chain uses TRBV3-1 and TRBJ2-7; D possibly uses TRBD1 or TRBD2 (5 bases each). CDR1 is LGHDT, CDR2 YNNKEL, per germline (reference sequence). The CDR3 is 14 amino acids. Trimming pared 5 bases from V and 7 bases from J, leaving 18 bases between. The CDR3 loop is CASSARDGPNEQYF. CDR3 DNA: TGTGCCAGCAGCGCACGGGACGGCCCTAATGAGCAGTACTTC.

The V call is TRBV29-1, the J call TRBJ1-2; 11 nucleotides line up with TRBD1. CDR3 length equals 15 residues. V lost 6 bases and J lost 1; bases outside the gene matches: 7. CDR1 is SQVTM, CDR2 ANQGSEA, per germline. CDR3 region: CSVRDRGNDNYGYTF. The CDR3 bases are TGCAGCGTCCGGGACAGGGGGAATGATAACTATGGCTACACCTTC. The full variable domain, rest sourced from reference TRBV29-1 and TRBJ1-2, is SAVISQKPSRDICQRGTSLTIQCQVDSQVTMMFWYRQQPGQSLTLIATANQGSEATYESGFVIDKFPISRPNLTFSTLTVSNMSPEDSSIYLCSVRDRGNDNYGYTFGSGTRLTVV.

Turning to this clonotype: This may arise from a read error, as a much more abundant clone is one base away. The V and J genes are TRBV10-1 and TRBJ2-3, with D hard to call. CDR1 is WNHNN and CDR2 is SYGVQD in the germline V gene (reference sequence). CDR3 length: 9 residues. CDR3 sequence (DNA): TGCGCCAGCACTAGTACGCAGTTTTTT. Amino acids: CASTSTQFF.

This clonotype was picked up many times. Compared with germline, one end of the junction differs, possibly owing to a read error. This rearrangement joins TRBV5-1 to TRBJ2-1; no clear D. Germline CDR1 SGHRS, CDR2 YFSETQ. The CDR3 runs 13 residues. CDR3 sequence (DNA): TGTGCCAGCAGCCCCCAAGGCTACAATGAGCAGTTCTTC. Amino acid sequence: CASSPQGYNEQFF.

Many counts were recorded for this clonotype. The chain recombines TRBV7-9 with TRBJ2-4; D remains ambiguous. Trimming took 3 bases from V and 0 from J, leaving 15 bases between them. The CDR3 length is 17 residues. Germline V gives CDR1 SEHNR, CDR2 FQNEAQ (reference sequence). CDR3 sequence: CASSFGRTDLAKNIQYF. The CDR3 DNA reads TGTGCCAGCAGCTTCGGACGAACGGATCTAGCCAAAAACATTCAGTACTTC. Using reference TRBV7-9 and TRBJ2-4 for the parts outside the CDR3, the full variable domain is DTGVSQNPRHKITKRGQNVTFRCDPISEHNRLYWYRQTLGQGPEFLTYFQNEAQLEKSRLLSDRFSAERPKGSFSTLEIQRTEQGDSAMYLCASSFGRTDLAKNIQYFGAGTRLSVL.

Concerning this clonotype: A clone one base away is much larger, so this may be a read error. This chain links TRBV24-1 with TRBJ2-2, with D possibly matching TRBD2 (5 bases). CDR3 length equals 13 residues. CDR1 is KGHDR and CDR2 is SFDVKD in the germline V gene. Trimming left V 7 bases short and J 1 base short, with 6 bases between. CDR3 bases: TGTGCCACCAGGGACTGGAACACCGGGGAGCTGTTTTTT. Residues: CATRDWNTGELFF.